This passage covers 3 T cell receptor beta chains from one sample sequenced in a study of shared clonotypes between healthy human individuals. The repertoire was sequenced with immunoSEQ multiplex PCR; TCRdb's copy has only in-frame clones and lacks some. This table holds a few million clones, more than 80% found once. The sample taken for sequencing was naive CD4+ T cells from PBMCs. The subset: CD45RA+ positively selected. All receptors come from a man in his late teens or twenties in good health. Some clones in this sample may be carry-over from other donors' samples.

CDR3 protein: CASSVGVGAGGYTF. The CDR3 DNA sequence: TGTGCCAGCAGCGTAGGTGTGGGGGCGGGCGGCTACACCTTC. This chain joins TRBV9 and TRBJ1-2, with a tentative D call TRBD1 (6 bases). The germline V gene encodes CDR1 SGDLS and CDR2 YYNGEE. CDR3 length: 14 amino acids. Between the trimmed V and J ends, which lost 0 bases and 8 bases, there was a span of 14 bases.

The chain is built from TRBV28 and TRBJ2-7, with D hard to call. The CDR3 is 13 residues long. In germline, CDR1 is MDHEN, CDR2 SYDVKM. V was trimmed by 3 bases and J by 4 bases, leaving 10 bases between them. In DNA form, the CDR3 reads TGTGCCAGCAGTTTCCCCTATCAATACGAGCAGTACTTC. The encoded protein is CASSFPYQYEQYF.

The chain joins TRBV4-1 to TRBJ1-5; D may be TRBD1 (6 bases). The CDR3 extends over 17 amino acids. CDR1 MGHRA and CDR2 YSYEKL come from the germline V gene. Between the trimmed V and J ends, which lost 3 bases and 2 bases, there was a span of 17 bases. CDR3 amino acids: CASSQGFGGWGNQPQHF. CDR3 nucleotides: TGCGCCAGCAGCCAGGGGTTTGGGGGCTGGGGCAATCAGCCCCAGCATTTT.